The source of this T cell receptor (beta chain) is a study of low-dose radiotherapy and immunotherapy resistance in tumors. Study details: For Cohort 1, fractions of 0.5 Gy were given every 2 weeks, reaching 6.5 Gy overall. Patients took aspirin (300 mg orally, daily) for four cycles beginning at cycle 1 day 1.

The V gene's germline CDR1 is SGHTA and CDR2 FQGNSA. This CDR3 has 14 residues. Trimming stripped 8 bases from V and 5 bases from J, with 19 bases between. This sample's time point: after trial treatment. Treatment indicated: LDRT plus nivolumab, ipilimumab, low-dose cyclophosphamide and aspirin (RACIN trial). Primers used for first-strand cDNA, a TRAV- and TRBV-specific set, covered both alpha and beta chains. The authors amplified TCRs for approximately 20 PCR cycles with a constant-region primer and a V-primer adapter. mRNA, after isolation, was amplified by in vitro transcription. MiXCR, run by TCRdb on the reads, gives a single entry per CDR3 protein. The data show 100,000 or so distinct CDR3 sequences, about 20% seen once.

The chain uses TRBV7-2 and TRBJ2-7; D is uncertain. The source of this sequence is a male donor with prostate cancer. Sequencing was performed on PBMCs, taken after low-dose radiotherapy plus immunotherapy. In DNA form, the CDR3 reads TGTGCCAGCTCCCAGCGCAATTTGATCGACGAGCAGTACTTC. Amino acids: CASSQRNLIDEQYF.